The 27 T cell receptor beta chains reported below all come from one sample, sequenced in a study of identical twins. One entry per CDR3 protein results from TCRdb running MiXCR on the 5' RACE reads. The data hold just under 550,000 distinct CDR3 sequences, with 12% to 15% observed a single time. The data also belong to a second study, concerning yellow fever vaccine responses in identical twins.

Source material: CD4+ T cells sorted from blood. The receptors shown here come from a woman under 30 in good health.

CDR3 protein: CSAHTDTQYF. CDR3 nucleotide sequence: TGCAGTGCTCACACAGATACGCAGTATTTT. This chain uses TRBV20-1 with TRBJ2-3; D not certain. In germline, CDR1 is DFQATT, CDR2 SNEGSKA (reference sequence). V lost 5 bases to trimming and J lost 2 bases, with 2 bases between them. The CDR3 has 10 amino acids.

This clonotype was found a few times. The chain combines TRBV7-3 with TRBJ2-7, with 9 bases matching TRBD2. Germline V gene data show CDR1 as SGHTA and CDR2 as FQGTGA. The ends lost 5 bases at V and 9 bases at J; junction bases unmatched: 5. The CDR3 length is 12 residues. Here the CDR3 reads CASSPAGGSQYF. The CDR3, as DNA: TGTGCCAGCAGCCCAGCGGGAGGCTCGCAGTACTTC.

The V and J genes are TRBV14 and TRBJ2-1; 8 bases line up with TRBD1. V lost 4 bases to trimming and J lost 6 bases; unmatched junction nucleotides: 8. Germline CDR1 SGHDN, CDR2 FVKESK. This CDR3 is 15 amino acids long. CDR3 region: CASSRGQGLGNEQFF. As DNA, the CDR3 is TGTGCCAGCAGCCGAGGACAGGGATTGGGCAATGAGCAGTTCTTC.

The CDR3 DNA sequence: TGTGCCTTAAGACAGGCAGAGGTCACTGAAGCTTTCTTT. It is translated as CALRQAEVTEAFF. This chain joins TRBV10-3 and TRBJ1-1; maybe TRBD1 (6 bases). This CDR3 is built from 13 residues. The germline V gene encodes CDR1 ENHRY and CDR2 SYGVKD. Trimming took off 11 bases at V and 4 bases at J, with 17 bases between the two ends.

This rearrangement joins TRBV2 to TRBJ2-2; 7 bases match TRBD1. The V segment lost 2 bases and the J segment 5 bases; nucleotides outside the gene matches: 5. Per the germline V gene, CDR1 is SNHLY and CDR2 is FYNNEI. The CDR3 totals 15 residues. CDR3 residues: CASSETPTGTGELFF. In DNA, the CDR3 is TGTGCCAGCAGTGAAACCCCGACAGGGACCGGGGAGCTGTTTTTT.

The rearrangement links TRBV29-1 to TRBJ2-5, with 13 bases aligning to TRBD2. CDR1 and CDR2 from the germline V gene are SQVTM and ANQGSEA. This CDR3 spans 16 amino acids. Germline trimming cut 0 bases from V and 1 base from J; bases unmatched to any gene: 2. The CDR3 loop is CSVEEGLAGVQETQYF. CDR3 sequence (DNA): TGCAGCGTTGAAGAAGGACTAGCGGGAGTCCAAGAGACCCAGTACTTC.

This clonotype was observed a handful of times. The chain employs TRBV20-1 and TRBJ2-7, with 11 bases that match TRBD2. V shed 1 base, J shed 4 bases, and the junction held 6 bases outside the gene matches. Germline CDR1 DFQATT, CDR2 SNEGSKA (reference sequence). The CDR3 extends over 15 amino acids. The CDR3 sequence is CSARGLTSGVYEQYV. Written as DNA, the CDR3 is TGCAGTGCTAGAGGTCTGACTAGCGGGGTTTACGAGCAGTACGTC.

V gene TRBV7-3 combines with J gene TRBJ2-1; 10 nucleotides line up with TRBD2. Germline CDR1 is SGHTA and CDR2 is FQGTGA. J gave up 10 bases and V 0 bases, and 3 bases lay outside the gene matches. There are 14 residues in the CDR3. The CDR3 here is CASSLTLAGAEQFF. CDR3 bases: TGTGCCAGCAGCTTAACCCTAGCGGGAGCGGAGCAGTTCTTC. The entire variable domain, with the rest obtained from reference TRBV7-3 and TRBJ2-1, is as follows: GAGVSQTPSNKVTEKGKYVELRCDPISGHTALYWYRQSLGQGPEFLIYFQGTGAADDSGLPNDRFFAVRPEGSVSTLKIQRTERGDSAVYLCASSLTLAGAEQFFGPGTRLTVL.

This rearrangement joins TRBV9 to TRBJ1-1, with TRBD1 matching over 7 bases. From germline, CDR1 is SGDLS and CDR2 YYNGEE. This CDR3 is 17 amino acids long. J was trimmed by 1 base and V by 1 base; bases with no gene match: 10. The CDR3 DNA follows: TGTGCCAGCAGCGTAAAGGAAAGGGGGACAGAGAACACTGAAGCTTTCTTT. The encoded protein is CASSVKERGTENTEAFF.

Only a few counts were recorded for this clonotype. This chain links TRBV18 with TRBJ2-2; no firm D call. CDR1 and CDR2 (germline): KGHSH, LQKENI. The V gene lost 1 base and the J gene lost 0 bases, with 9 bases spanning the gap. This CDR3 comprises 16 residues. The chain's CDR3 is CASSPLSSPNTGELFF. The CDR3 DNA is TGTGCCAGCTCACCACTGAGCAGCCCGAACACCGGGGAGCTGTTTTTT. Supplemented by reference TRBV18 and TRBJ2-2, the full variable domain reads NAGVMQNPRHLVRRRGQEARLRCSPMKGHSHVYWYRQLPEEGLKFMVYLQKENIIDESGMPKERFSAEFPKEGPSILRIQQVVRGDSAAYFCASSPLSSPNTGELFFGEGSRLTVL.

The rearrangement links TRBV7-6 to TRBJ2-1, with D possibly TRBD2 on 6 matching bases. CDR1 SGHVS and CDR2 FNYEAQ come from the germline V gene. Trimming pared 6 bases from V and 0 bases from J, leaving 12 bases between. CDR3 length equals 15 residues. The CDR3 DNA follows: TGTGCCAGCAGTTCTAGCGCGAGCTCCTACAATGAGCAGTTCTTC. Its translation is CASSSSASSYNEQFF.

The rearrangement uses TRBV7-2 and TRBJ2-7; 9 positions agree with TRBD2. The germline CDR1 and CDR2 sequences are SGHTA and FQGNSA. V shed 1 base, J shed 6 bases, and the junction held 4 bases outside the gene matches. The CDR3 consists of 14 residues. CDR3 sequence: CASSLGGLAREQYV. CDR3 sequence (DNA): TGTGCCAGCAGCTTAGGAGGACTAGCGCGCGAGCAGTACGTC.

This rearrangement joins TRBV10-3 to TRBJ2-7; 12 bases are shared with TRBD1. The CDR3 totals 14 residues. Germline values: CDR1 ENHRY, CDR2 SYGVKD. V was clipped by 10 bases and J by 6 bases; unmatched bases: 10. CDR3 bases: TGTGCCACCTCGACCGGGACAGGGGGCTTCGAGCAGTACTTC. Translating gives CATSTGTGGFEQYF.

This clonotype appeared a few times. This CDR3 is CASSALGLAQTQYF. The CDR3 DNA is TGTGCCAGCAGTGCCCTGGGACTAGCACAGACCCAGTACTTC. The J gene is TRBJ2-5, the V gene TRBV6-1; TRBD2 matches 9 bases. Unmatched junction bases numbered 6, after V lost 4 bases and J lost 6 bases. Germline CDR1 reads MNHNS; CDR2 reads SASEGT. The CDR3 spans 14 residues.

The CDR3 protein is CASSQRATIGNEQFF. For the CDR3, the DNA is TGTGCCAGCAGCCAGCGAGCCACTATAGGCAATGAGCAGTTCTTC. The chain recombines TRBV3-1 with TRBJ2-1; unclear D gene. Trimming cost V 3 bases and J 6 bases, with 15 bases left between them. The CDR3 is 15 residues long. Germline V gives CDR1 LGHDT, CDR2 YNNKEL (reference sequence).

The V gene is TRBV2, the J gene TRBJ2-7; D gene ambiguous. CDR3 size: 14 residues. Looked up from germline, CDR1 is SNHLY and CDR2 is FYNNEI. V was trimmed by 3 bases and J by 0 bases, leaving 9 bases between them. The CDR3 nucleotides are TGTGCCAGCAGTGAGGATGTAGCCTCCTACGAGCAGTACTTC. The encoded protein is CASSEDVASYEQYF.

The rearrangement uses TRBV20-1 and TRBJ2-1, with 13 positions matching TRBD2. This CDR3 spans 16 amino acids. Germline CDR1 and CDR2: DFQATT and SNEGSKA (reference sequence). V trimming: 5 bases; J trimming: 6 bases; junction bases outside the gene matches: 10. The CDR3 nucleotides read TGCAGTGCTCCCGAGCGGACTAGCGGGAGATCCAATGAGCAGTTCTTC. Protein: CSAPERTSGRSNEQFF.

The CDR3 loop is CASSGGVRGELFF. The DNA of the CDR3 is TGTGCCAGCAGTGGCGGGGTTCGCGGGGAGCTGTTTTTT. V is TRBV7-9 and J is TRBJ2-2; possibly TRBD2 for D (6 bases). The V end was cut by 6 bases, the J end by 7 bases, with 12 bases between. Germline V gives CDR1 SEHNR, CDR2 FQNEAQ (reference sequence). The CDR3 extends over 13 amino acids.

J is TRBJ2-2 and V is TRBV4-2, with D perhaps TRBD2 (5 bases). CDR3 length: 17 residues. Between the trimmed V and J ends, which lost 0 bases and 0 bases, there was a span of 11 bases. The germline CDR1 and CDR2 sequences are LGHNA and YNFKEQ. The CDR3 DNA reads TGTGCCAGCAGCCAAGACTCGGGAATACCGAACACCGGGGAGCTGTTTTTT. Its translation is CASSQDSGIPNTGELFF.

This clonotype appeared a few times. The J gene is TRBJ2-5, the V gene TRBV7-9; D call uncertain. Germline loops: CDR1 SEHNR, CDR2 FQNEAQ (reference sequence). This CDR3 is built from 12 residues. The ends were cut back, 5 bases at V and 5 bases at J, with 9 bases in the middle. The CDR3 DNA reads TGTGCCAGCAGCCCGGCGTATGAGACCCAGTACTTC. Its translation is CASSPAYETQYF.

The V and J genes are TRBV3-1 and TRBJ1-3; D not resolved. The CDR3 has 14 residues. Deletions cut 0 bases from V and 7 bases from J, with 10 bases between. The V gene's germline CDR1 is LGHDT and CDR2 YNNKEL (reference sequence). As DNA, the CDR3 is TGTGCCAGCAGCCAAGAGGGCCCGTGGAACACCATATATTTT. It codes for CASSQEGPWNTIYF.

This chain connects TRBV10-2 to TRBJ2-3, with 7 bases aligning to TRBD2. Germline V gene lookup returns CDR1 WSHSY and CDR2 SAAADI. Trimming at V came to 7 bases and at J to 4 bases, leaving 8 bases not matched to a gene. The CDR3 is made up of 14 amino acids. The CDR3 DNA sequence: TGCGCCAGCACCCCACTAGCGTTACCAGATACGCAGTATTTT. It codes for CASTPLALPDTQYF.

In its sample, this clonotype was seen many times. The gene calls are TRBV12-3 or TRBV12-4 and TRBJ2-2; D not resolved. V was cut by 6 bases and J by 2 bases, with 7 bases left in between. CDR3 size: 13 residues. Here the CDR3 DNA reads TGTGCCAGCAGGGCATTTAACACCGGGGAGCTGTTTTTT. Protein: CASRAFNTGELFF.

In this sample, this clonotype turned up a few times. The genes are TRBV2 and TRBJ1-1; a weak D match, TRBD1 (6 bases). Germline CDR1 and CDR2: SNHLY and FYNNEI. V lost 8 bases to trimming and J lost 2 bases, with 18 bases between them. This CDR3 has 15 amino acids. CDR3 protein: CASVRDTAPNTEAFF. For the CDR3, the DNA is TGTGCCAGCGTCCGGGACACGGCTCCCAACACTGAAGCTTTCTTT.

This clonotype was seen a handful of times. V is TRBV7-9 and J is TRBJ2-5; D not certain. Trimming took off 1 base at V and 6 bases at J, with 9 bases between the two ends. The CDR3 is made up of 13 amino acids. Germline V lookup: CDR1 SEHNR, CDR2 FQNEAQ (reference sequence). In DNA, the CDR3 is TGTGCCAGCAGCTTAGAGGGTGCAAAGACCCAGTACTTC. Translation gives CASSLEGAKTQYF.

This clonotype appeared many times. The V call is TRBV7-9, the J call TRBJ2-7; 11 bases fit TRBD2. The CDR3 is 14 amino acids. The V and J ends lost 6 bases and 3 bases, in that order; junction bases with no gene match: 4. The germline gives CDR1 SEHNR, CDR2 FQNEAQ (reference sequence). The CDR3 sequence: CASSPGTSGYEQYF. The CDR3 DNA reads TGTGCCAGCAGTCCCGGGACTAGCGGCTACGAGCAGTACTTC.

In this sample, this clonotype turned up many times. The rearrangement links TRBV7-3 to TRBJ2-2, with D perhaps matching TRBD2 (5 bases). Germline V CDR1 and CDR2: SGHTA, FQGTGA. CDR3 length equals 14 residues. With 5 bases removed from V and 4 bases from J, the gap between germline ends came to 11 bases. The chain's CDR3 is CASSPSLATGELFF. CDR3 DNA: TGTGCCAGCAGCCCATCCCTAGCCACCGGGGAGCTGTTTTTT.